This T cell receptor beta chain was identified during a study of blood T cell repertoires in COVID-19. This clone was found a few times. Trimming removed 1 base at V and 3 bases at J, with 12 bases between. The CDR3 extends over 15 amino acids. CDR1 and CDR2 (germline): LGHNA, YSLEER. Assay: immunoSEQ multiplex PCR; the TCRdb copy retains only in-frame clones and omits some. The table lists roughly 56,000 clones, 89% of them singletons, with 43% in the top ten. The chain links TRBV4-3 to TRBJ1-1; D remains unclear. The sample was peripheral blood. The sequence was obtained from a woman aged 55-70 years with COVID-19, enrolled during active disease. CDR3 loop: CASSQGPGSDTEAFF. CDR3 DNA sequence: TGCGCCAGCAGCCAAGGGCCGGGTTCGGACACTGAAGCTTTCTTT.